These T cell receptor beta chains were read from a single sample in a study of blood T cells in healthy people across ages. TCRdb reprocessed the 5' RACE reads via MiXCR and lists one record per CDR3 protein. In the table there are 1.5 million to 2 million distinct CDR3 sequences, roughly 28% of which are singletons. Sequencing used blood. The receptors come from a woman in her twenties or thirties in good health. Each CDR3 is given with its conserved first and last residue. A D gene is named only where the DNA matches it firmly. Size values are once, few and many counts, or a class for expanded clones, and some rows have none.

len | d_gene | abundance | j_gene | v_gene | CDR3nt | CDR3aa
12 | TRBD1 | few | TRBJ2-5 | TRBV2 | TGTGCCAGCAGGGAAGGGACAGCGTTCCAGTACTTC | CASREGTAFQYF
12 | . | . | TRBJ1-1 | TRBV5-1 | TGTGCCAGCAGCTTGGCCGAGTCAGAAGCTTTCTTT | CASSLAESEAFF
19 | . | few | TRBJ2-3 | TRBV4-2 | TGTGCCAGCAGCCAAGAATGGTACTCGGATGGGCTTAGCACAGATACGCAGTATTTT | CASSQEWYSDGLSTDTQYF
15 | TRBD1 | . | TRBJ2-1 | TRBV5-4 | TGTGCCAGCAGCTTGGTGAGACAGGGGGAGAATGAGCAGTTCTTC | CASSLVRQGENEQFF
15 | TRBD2 | many | TRBJ2-7 | TRBV11-2 | TGTGCCAGCAGCTCTCCCGGGACTACCTCCTACGAGCAGTACTTC | CASSSPGTTSYEQYF
14 | . | few | TRBJ1-5 | TRBV12-3/TRBV12-4 | TGTGCCAGCAGCCTAGGGGACCGACAACAGCCCCAGCATTTT | CASSLGDRQQPQHF
13 | . | many | TRBJ2-2 | TRBV5-1 | TGCGCCAGCAGCTTCGGAGGCACCGGGGAGCTGTTTTTT | CASSFGGTGELFF
17 | TRBD1 | few | TRBJ2-2 | TRBV4-1 | TGCGCCAGCAGCCAGGCGAGACAGGGGCCGACCGCCGGGGAGCTGTTTTTT | CASSQARQGPTAGELFF
13 | . | many | TRBJ2-7 | TRBV29-1 | TGCGGGCCCAGGGCGCTGGGATGCCACGAGCAGTACTTC | CGPRALGCHEQYF
15 | TRBD1 | . | TRBJ1-5 | TRBV20-1 | TGCAGTGCACTCGGACAGGGGTTAAGCAGTCAGCCCCAGCATTTT | CSALGQGLSSQPQHF
15 | . | once | TRBJ2-2 | TRBV5-1 | TGCGCCAGCAGGTTAGGGACAACGAACGCCGGGGAGCTGTTTTTT | CASRLGTTNAGELFF
14 | . | . | TRBJ2-3 | TRBV5-1 | TGCGCCAGCAGCTTGGCGGCTAGCGATGATACGCAGTATTTT | CASSLAASDDTQYF
16 | . | . | TRBJ2-5 | TRBV4-3 | TGCGTCAGCAGCCACAGAACGACAGGACTCGGGGAGACCCAGTACTTC | CVSSHRTTGLGETQYF
14 | . | . | TRBJ2-3 | TRBV7-2 | TGTGCCAGCAGCCCGACCCAGGGAATCGATACGCAGTATTTT | CASSPTQGIDTQYF
16 | . | few | TRBJ1-2 | TRBV7-2 | TGTGCCAGCAGCCAGACCCACAGGACAGCTGACTATGGCTACACCTTC | CASSQTHRTADYGYTF
15 | . | . | TRBJ1-1 | TRBV15 | TGTGCCACCAGCAGTAGAAGGGGGATGAACACTGAAGCTTTCTTT | CATSSRRGMNTEAFF
15 | . | few | TRBJ1-6 | TRBV12-3/TRBV12-4 | TGTGCCAGCAGTTTAGGGACAGCCGGGGATTCACCCCTCCACTTT | CASSLGTAGDSPLHF
14 | . | few | TRBJ2-7 | TRBV20-1 | TGCAGTGCTGGGGACTCAATAAACACTTACGAGCAGTACTTC | CSAGDSINTYEQYF
15 | TRBD2 | few | TRBJ2-7 | TRBV7-6 | TGTGCCAGCAGCCCGACTGGGCGGGGGAAGTACGAGCAGTACTTC | CASSPTGRGKYEQYF
13 | TRBD1 | many | TRBJ2-7 | TRBV6-5 | TGTGCCAGCAGTTGGGGGACAGACTACGAGCAGTACTTC | CASSWGTDYEQYF
15 | TRBD1 | . | TRBJ1-2 | TRBV6-5 | TGTGCCAGCAGCCGGGACAGCTATAGTAACTATGGCTACACCTTC | CASSRDSYSNYGYTF
14 | . | . | TRBJ2-7 | TRBV7-2 | TGTGCCAGCAAAACATCCCCGAACACCTACGAGCAGTACTTC | CASKTSPNTYEQYF
15 | . | many | TRBJ2-1 | TRBV4-2 | TGTGCCAGCAGCCAAGAGTTCCAGGGGCGCGATGAGCAGTTCTTC | CASSQEFQGRDEQFF
14 | . | . | TRBJ2-7 | TRBV2 | TGTGCCACTAGGGGTCTACTCTCCTACAATGAGCAGTACTTC | CATRGLLSYNEQYF
13 | . | . | TRBJ1-1 | TRBV28 | TGTGCCAGCAGTTTGCTCAGGGAGGCTGAAGCTTTCTTT | CASSLLREAEAFF
16 | TRBD2 | once | TRBJ2-2 | TRBV6-7 | TGTGCCAGCAGTGAAACTAGCGGGAGCCCCCACGGGGAGCTGTTTTTT | CASSETSGSPHGELFF
14 | TRBD1 | few | TRBJ1-2 | TRBV2 | TGTGCCAGCGGTGAATCAAGGGACAGAGGAGGCTACACCTTC | CASGESRDRGGYTF
13 | . | . | TRBJ2-7 | TRBV2 | TGTGCCAGCAGTCAGGTGGGGGTGGGTGAGCAGTACTTC | CASSQVGVGEQYF
15 | TRBD1 | . | TRBJ1-1 | TRBV2 | TGTGCCAGCAGTGGAACAGGGGACCCGAACACTGAAGCTTTCTTT | CASSGTGDPNTEAFF
15 | . | . | TRBJ1-2 | TRBV2 | TGTACCAGCAGCCGCACCTCCGGGACCGGAGATGGCTACACCTTC | CTSSRTSGTGDGYTF
16 | . | . | TRBJ1-2 | TRBV6-5 | TGTGCCAGCAGTACCGAGGCCCGGGGAGCTAACTATGGCTACACCTTC | CASSTEARGANYGYTF
17 | TRBD2 | . | TRBJ2-1 | TRBV7-2 | TGTGCCAGCAGCTTAGCGCTATGGACTAGCTCCCACAATGAGCAGTTCTTC | CASSLALWTSSHNEQFF